Below are 26 T cell receptor beta chains sequenced from a single sample in a study of neurological immune-mediated disorders. Each CDR3 protein gets one entry after TCRdb re-called the 5' RACE reads with MiXCR. The sample lists fewer than 50,000 distinct CDR3 sequences; roughly 15% were seen once. The sample taken for sequencing was CD4+ T cells from blood. The receptors were gathered from an older woman with HTLV-1-associated myelopathy (HAM/TSP).

The gene calls are TRBV29-1 and TRBJ2-7; tentative D call: TRBD2 (5 bases). This CDR3 region has 12 residues. Germline CDR1 and CDR2: SQVTM and ANQGSEA. Trimming shortened V by 3 bases and J by 2 bases, and 8 bases separated the two germline ends. CDR3 amino acids: CSVELGTYEQYF. CDR3 nucleotides: TGCAGCGTTGAGCTCGGGACCTACGAGCAGTACTTC.

This clonotype was recorded at least ten times. A read error may produce the germline difference seen at one junction end. V and J are TRBV14 and TRBJ1-2; D is perhaps TRBD1 (5 bases). The CDR3 consists of 16 residues. Germline CDR1 is SGHDN and CDR2 is FVKESK. The CDR3 here is CASSHEGLGGSYGYTF. The CDR3 DNA is TGTGCCAGCAGCCATGAAGGCTTGGGGGGGAGCTATGGCTACACTTTC.

V usage is TRBV12-3 or TRBV12-4 and J usage is TRBJ1-1; 9 bases fit TRBD1. The V gene end was trimmed by 6 bases and the J gene end by 4 bases; junction bases not matched to a gene: 15. CDR3 size: 17 residues. The CDR3 DNA is TGTGCCAGCAGCTACCGCTTTGGGGACAGGGACACCACTGAAGCTTTCTTT. Encoded protein: CASSYRFGDRDTTEAFF.

This clonotype was picked up many times. The rearrangement joins TRBV18 to TRBJ2-5; D unclear. The CDR3 has 14 amino acids. Per the germline V gene, CDR1 is KGHSH and CDR2 is LQKENI. V shed 3 bases and J shed 2 bases, with 10 bases lying between them. The CDR3 spells CASSPAGTQETQYF. The CDR3 nucleotides are TGTGCCAGCTCACCGGCAGGAACTCAAGAGACCCAGTACTTC.

This clonotype appeared many times. This chain joins TRBV6-2 or TRBV6-3 and TRBJ1-2, with TRBD1 identical over 12 bases. Trimming took 10 bases from V and 1 from J; bases not matched to a gene: 13. The CDR3 loop spans 17 amino acids. Germline CDR1 is MNHEY and CDR2 is SVGEGT. The CDR3: CATLKGTGGPFNYGYTF. CDR3 DNA sequence: TGTGCCACGCTCAAGGGGACAGGGGGCCCTTTTAACTATGGCTACACCTTC.

This clonotype was recorded at least ten times. The chain employs TRBV6-5 and TRBJ2-4; D call uncertain. Trimming pared 4 bases from V and 1 base from J, leaving 11 bases between. This CDR3 spans 15 amino acids. From germline, CDR1 is MNHEY and CDR2 SVGAGI. CDR3 sequence: CASSSPRKAKNIQYF. DNA of the CDR3: TGTGCCAGCAGTTCCCCCCGCAAGGCCAAAAACATTCAGTACTTC.

The chain couples TRBV28 to TRBJ2-7, with 11 bases lining up with TRBD1. Germline V gene sequence: CDR1 MDHEN, CDR2 SYDVKM. J was trimmed by 4 bases and V by 5 bases; bases with no gene match: 7. This CDR3 has 15 amino acids. As DNA, the CDR3 is TGTGCCAGCAGTCCACGGACAGGGGGCAGGTACGAGCAGTACTTC. It translates to CASSPRTGGRYEQYF.

This clonotype was seen many times. The CDR3 region is CSVRSGGQETQYF. CDR3 DNA sequence: TGCAGTGTTAGGAGCGGGGGCCAAGAGACCCAGTACTTC. The chain uses TRBV20-1 and TRBJ2-5; 8 positions agree with TRBD2. After removal of 7 bases from V and 1 base from J, the junction contained 5 bases not matched to a gene. Germline CDR1 reads DFQATT; CDR2 reads SNEGSKA (reference sequence). The CDR3 runs 13 residues.

This clonotype was seen ten or more times. The J gene is TRBJ2-3, the V gene TRBV5-1, with a possible D match to TRBD2 (7 bases). The CDR3 spans 16 residues. Looked up from germline, CDR1 is SGHRS and CDR2 is YFSETQ. The germline V and J ends were trimmed by 4 bases and 4 bases, with 19 bases remaining between them. The CDR3 spells CASSLLGGAGSDTQYF. CDR3 nucleotide sequence: TGCGCCAGCAGCCTACTGGGGGGGGCAGGCTCAGATACGCAGTATTTT.

The rearrangement links TRBV11-3 to TRBJ2-3; 10 bases map to TRBD2. The CDR3 contains 17 residues. The V gene end was trimmed by 5 bases and the J gene end by 4 bases; junction bases not matched to a gene: 12. The germline CDR1 and CDR2 sequences are SGHNT and YENEEA. The CDR3 here is CASSQATLAGWADTQYF. The DNA of the CDR3 is TGTGCCAGCAGCCAAGCCACACTAGCGGGGTGGGCAGATACGCAGTATTTT.

This clonotype showed up many times. The V call is TRBV20-1, the J call TRBJ2-7; TRBD1 matches at 7 bases. The germline V gene has CDR1 DFQATT and CDR2 SNEGSKA (reference sequence). Losses at the gene ends were 4 bases for V and 2 bases for J; bases not matched to a gene: 8. The CDR3 is 14 residues long. This CDR3 is CSAIPGTATYEQYF. The CDR3 DNA sequence: TGCAGTGCTATACCCGGGACAGCGACCTACGAGCAGTACTTC.

This clonotype is classed as medium-sized. The V gene is TRBV20-1, the J gene TRBJ2-7; 7 bases are a match to TRBD1. CDR1 is DFQATT and CDR2 is SNEGSKA in the germline V gene (reference sequence). The CDR3 runs to 11 residues. With V trimmed by 5 bases and J by 3 bases, 1 base remained unmatched. The CDR3 DNA follows: TGCAGTGCTCGGGACAGCTACGAGCAGTACTTC. Translation: CSARDSYEQYF.

The table lists this clonotype with many counts. The CDR3: CAWSAGRSYEQYF. CDR3 DNA sequence: TGTGCCTGGAGTGCAGGGCGGAGCTACGAGCAGTACTTC. This chain links TRBV30 with TRBJ2-7, with a tentative D call TRBD1 (5 bases). CDR1 is GTSNPN, CDR2 SVGIG, per germline (reference sequence). V shed 1 base and J shed 3 bases, with 10 bases lying between them. The CDR3 is made up of 13 amino acids.

This clonotype was observed many times. The V call is TRBV4-1, the J call TRBJ1-1, with TRBD1 matching 7 bases. V gave up 0 bases and J gave up 0 bases; unmatched junction bases: 7. This CDR3 contains 17 residues. The germline V gene encodes CDR1 MGHRA and CDR2 YSYEKL. The CDR3, as DNA: TGCGCCAGCAGCCAAGATCGAGGCAGGGGGATGAACACTGAAGCTTTCTTT. It translates to CASSQDRGRGMNTEAFF.

This clonotype was seen ten or more times. The rearrangement joins TRBV12-3 or TRBV12-4 to TRBJ1-2, with 9 bases identical to TRBD1. V gave up 7 bases and J gave up 9 bases; unmatched junction bases: 18. CDR3 length: 16 amino acids. The CDR3 sequence is CASTLGGLETGGSYTF. CDR3 coding DNA: TGTGCCAGCACCTTGGGGGGTTTGGAGACAGGGGGTAGCTACACCTTC.

This clonotype was picked up many times. The chain carries TRBV20-1 and TRBJ1-4; D ambiguous. Per the germline V gene, CDR1 is DFQATT and CDR2 is SNEGSKA (reference sequence). The CDR3 consists of 15 residues. V was clipped by 6 bases and J by 3 bases, with 17 bases between them. The CDR3 DNA is TGCAGTGCCACCAATACACGGGCCGCTAATGAAAAACTGTTTTTT. Protein sequence: CSATNTRAANEKLFF.

V usage is TRBV18 and J usage is TRBJ1-2; perhaps TRBD1 as D (5 bases). V was shortened by 2 bases and J by 1 base, with 17 bases between the two germline ends. The germline V gene has CDR1 KGHSH and CDR2 LQKENI. This CDR3 spans 17 amino acids. In DNA form, the CDR3 reads TGTGCCAGCTCACCATTACCCATGGGACGGTATAACTATGGCTACACCTTC. Its translation is CASSPLPMGRYNYGYTF.

The sample holds many counts of this clonotype. The V gene is TRBV11-3, the J gene TRBJ2-1, with 11 bases that match TRBD2. The CDR3 has 15 amino acids. CDR1 and CDR2 from the germline V gene are SGHNT and YENEEA. J lost 7 bases, V lost 1 base, and 3 bases had no gene match. CDR3 in DNA: TGTGCCAGCAGCTTAGGACTAGCGGGACGGAATGAGCAGTTCTTC. Protein product: CASSLGLAGRNEQFF. Based on the CDR3 plus reference TRBV11-3 and TRBJ2-1, the full variable domain is EAGVVQSPRYKIIEKKQPVAFWCNPISGHNTLYWYLQNLGQGPELLIRYENEEAVDDSQLPKDRFSAERLKGVDSTLKIQPAELGDSAVYLCASSLGLAGRNEQFFGPGTRLTVL.

The gene calls are TRBV4-1 and TRBJ2-1; 9 bases match TRBD1. The CDR3 loop spans 15 amino acids. Germline V gene lookup returns CDR1 MGHRA and CDR2 YSYEKL. V shed 4 bases and J 6 bases; nucleotides not matched to a gene: 7. In DNA, the CDR3 is TGCGCCAGCAGCCGACAGGGGACAGGGTCCAATGAGCAGTTCTTC. Amino acids: CASSRQGTGSNEQFF.

This clonotype was recorded many times. An end of the junction does not agree with germline; a read error may underlie this. The chain recombines TRBV7-2 with TRBJ1-5, with a possible D match to TRBD1 (5 bases). Germline lookup yields CDR1 SGHTA and CDR2 FQGNSA. The length of the CDR3 is 15 residues. DNA for the CDR3: TGTGCCAGAAGCTTAGCCGGGGGAAAACTGCAGCCCCAGCATTTT. As protein: CARSLAGGKLQPQHF.

This clonotype has ten or more counts. This sequence joins TRBV20-1 and TRBJ2-5; 7 bases are shared with TRBD1. This CDR3 spans 12 amino acids. V shed 5 bases and J 2 bases; nucleotides not matched to a gene: 2. Germline CDR1 is DFQATT and CDR2 is SNEGSKA (reference sequence). The CDR3 DNA reads as TGCAGTGCTTTCAGGGGGCAAGAGACCCAGTACTTC. Translated: CSAFRGQETQYF.

This clonotype was found many times. J is TRBJ1-2 and V is TRBV20-1; D is undetermined. Per the germline V gene, CDR1 is DFQATT and CDR2 is SNEGSKA (reference sequence). V was pared by 3 bases and J by 4 bases, with 9 bases between. The CDR3 is made up of 12 amino acids. The CDR3 sequence is CSASQSGYGYTF. As DNA, the CDR3 is TGCAGTGCTAGTCAGTCAGGCTATGGCTACACCTTC.

This clonotype showed up many times. The chain uses TRBV4-2 and TRBJ1-2, with D perhaps matching TRBD1 (5 bases). Trimming removed 0 bases from V and 6 bases from J, with 17 bases in between. CDR1 is LGHNA, CDR2 YNFKEQ, per germline. This CDR3 region has 16 residues. CDR3 loop: CASSQDRAQLSDGYTF. The DNA for the CDR3 is TGTGCCAGCAGCCAAGACAGGGCCCAGTTATCCGATGGCTACACCTTC.

V gene TRBV29-1 combines with J gene TRBJ2-7; D call uncertain. V lost 7 bases to trimming and J lost 2 bases, with 15 bases between them. The V gene's germline CDR1 is SQVTM and CDR2 ANQGSEA. The CDR3 length is 13 residues. CDR3 sequence (DNA): TGCAGCGCCGAAGGGCGGTTACCCTACGAGCAGTACTTC. Translation: CSAEGRLPYEQYF.

This clonotype was observed at least ten times. The chain links TRBV12-3 or TRBV12-4 to TRBJ1-2; the match to TRBD1 covers 7 bases. This CDR3 region has 21 residues. V was pared by 5 bases and J by 3 bases, with 27 bases of the junction left unmatched. The CDR3: CASSHKPYWAGGSFLYYGYTF. The CDR3 DNA reads as TGTGCCAGCAGTCACAAGCCGTATTGGGCAGGGGGTTCCTTCTTATACTATGGCTACACCTTC.

Many counts were recorded for this clonotype. The chain couples TRBV3-1 to TRBJ2-1; 7 bases are a match to TRBD1. Germline assignment: CDR1 LGHDT and CDR2 YNNKEL (reference sequence). The V segment lost 6 bases and the J segment 7 bases; nucleotides outside the gene matches: 12. This CDR3 is 15 amino acids long. In nucleotides, the CDR3 is TGTGCCAGCAGGGCTTGGGACAGAGGGGAAAATGAGCAGTTCTTC. Translating it yields CASRAWDRGENEQFF.